What follows is one T cell receptor beta chain and its context. Antigen unknown. The junction departs from the called germline gene at one end, perhaps through a read error. The template was RNA from unsorted bulk tissue. More than 3 cm separated this lung sample from the edge of the tumor. The length of the CDR3 is 17 residues. Germline V gene sequence: CDR1 MGHRA, CDR2 YSYEKL. A modified ARM-PCR protocol with three rounds of nested PCR amplified TCRbeta. TCRdb reanalysed the multiplex PCR reads using MiXCR and keeps one entry per CDR3 protein. The data show 90,000 to 110,000 distinct CDR3 sequences, about 65% seen once. The data derive from a study of tumor and adjacent non-tumor tissue in lung cancer. For the study at large: Patients were aged about 30 to 80, approximately 11 men and 4 to 6 women, stage I to III.

General study findings and limits: Tumor repertoires had a smaller top 100 clone share than normal lung. Compared with tumor, normal lung showed significantly lower TCR diversity. Patients with more diverse tumor TCRs had worse survival.

Sample: distant non-tumor lung tissue. The chain recombines TRBV4-1 with TRBJ2-2, with D perhaps matching TRBD1 (6 bases). This clonotype was obtained from a man in his sixties with non-small cell lung cancer. The CDR3 reads CTSSRSLSGDYTGEMFF. The CDR3 DNA is TGCACCAGCAGCCGATCCCTGTCAGGGGATTACACCGGGGAGATGTTTTTT.